This T cell receptor (beta chain) appears in the sequencing data of a study of blood T cell repertoires in COVID-19. In the study overall: The analysed material was cDNA or gDNA that came from T cells, B-cell-depleted T cells, or PBMCs.

CDR1 is SQVTM, CDR2 ANQGSEA, per germline. The CDR3 runs to 15 residues. J gave up 7 bases and V 3 bases, and 12 bases lay outside the gene matches. Method: immunoSEQ multiplex PCR; TCRdb's copy keeps in-frame clones and lacks some. This sample yields 150,000 to 200,000 clones, of which roughly 91% are seen a single time; around 1.9% belongs to the top ten. Material for sequencing was peripheral blood. The source of this sequence is a man aged 45-60 years who had recovered from COVID-19. The rearrangement joins TRBV29-1 to TRBJ2-1; 7 nucleotides agree with TRBD1. The CDR3, as DNA: TGCAGCGTTGAGGGGCAGGGGGACCCTCGGAATGAGCAGTTCTTC. This encodes CSVEGQGDPRNEQFF.